The 31 T cell receptor beta chains in this list originate from one sample, sequenced in a study of T cell responses to AZD1222 COVID-19 vaccine. Assay: immunoSEQ multiplex PCR; the TCRdb copy retains only in-frame clones and omits some. The table includes 150,000 to 250,000 clones, about 93% detected once. The sample in question was peripheral blood, obtained 28 days after the second AZD1222 dose. These receptors all stem from an adult who received the AZD1222 COVID-19 vaccine.

This clone has a single count. The V gene is TRBV4-1, the J gene TRBJ2-3; 8 bases match TRBD2. The CDR3 is 14 residues long. After removal of 0 bases from V and 13 bases from J, the junction contained 9 bases not matched to a gene. The V gene's germline CDR1 is MGHRA and CDR2 YSYEKL. The CDR3 is CASSQERAGGGKYF. CDR3 bases: TGCGCCAGCAGCCAAGAAAGGGCCGGCGGGGGGAAGTATTTT.

The gene calls are TRBV4-1 and TRBJ1-2, with TRBD1 identical over 8 bases. Germline CDR1 reads MGHRA; CDR2 reads YSYEKL. V dropped 8 bases and J dropped 2; count of bases not matched to a gene: 1. The CDR3 is 12 residues long. The CDR3 loop reads CASGTGNYGYTF. The CDR3 bases are TGCGCCAGCGGGACAGGAAACTATGGCTACACCTTC.

The J gene is TRBJ2-2, the V gene TRBV10-3; 12 bases match TRBD1. V lost 10 bases, J lost 6 bases, and 15 bases stayed unmatched. From germline, CDR1 is ENHRY and CDR2 SYGVKD. This CDR3 contains 17 residues. CDR3 in amino acids: CATSGAGTGGAAGELFF. The CDR3 coding sequence is TGTGCCACCTCAGGAGCTGGGACAGGGGGCGCGGCCGGGGAGCTGTTTTTT.

The genes are TRBV20-1 and TRBJ2-4; the D is unclear. The ends were cut back, 6 bases at V and 5 bases at J, with 8 bases in the middle. The germline CDR1 and CDR2 sequences are DFQATT and SNEGSKA (reference sequence). This CDR3 region has 11 residues. CDR3: CSAHIENIQYF. The CDR3 DNA is TGCAGTGCCCACATAGAAAACATTCAGTACTTC.

The V and J genes are TRBV7-9 and TRBJ2-7, with no clear D. V dropped 5 bases and J dropped 11 bases, with 16 bases sitting between them. The germline V gene has CDR1 SEHNR and CDR2 FQNEAQ (reference sequence). The CDR3 extends over 12 amino acids. For the CDR3, the DNA is TGTGCCAGCAGCCCTAATATGGGGAAGGAGTACTTC. This translates into CASSPNMGKEYF.

The rearrangement joins TRBV2 to TRBJ2-6, with D perhaps given as TRBD1 or TRBD2 (5 bases each). There are 15 residues in the CDR3. V was pared by 7 bases and J by 2 bases, with 12 bases between. Germline CDR1 reads SNHLY; CDR2 reads FYNNEI. The CDR3 sequence is CASTGDVAGANVLTF. DNA of the CDR3: TGTGCCAGCACCGGGGACGTGGCTGGGGCCAACGTCCTGACTTTC.

In this sample, this clone turned up a few times. The chain links TRBV6-1 to TRBJ1-2; TRBD1 matches 7 bases. The CDR3 contains 15 residues. In germline, CDR1 is MNHNS, CDR2 SASEGT. J lost 3 bases, V lost 2 bases, and 6 bases had no gene match. The CDR3 is CASSEPGTAYYGYTF. CDR3 DNA: TGTGCCAGCAGTGAACCGGGGACAGCTTACTATGGCTACACCTTC.

The chain carries TRBV28 and TRBJ2-3; D possibly corresponds to TRBD1 (5 bases). This CDR3 comprises 15 residues. V was trimmed by 3 bases and J by 2 bases, leaving 12 bases between them. Germline values: CDR1 MDHEN, CDR2 SYDVKM. CDR3 nucleotide sequence: TGTGCCAGCAGTTTGCGACAGTTATTCACAGATACGCAGTATTTT. Its translation is CASSLRQLFTDTQYF.

This chain connects TRBV15 to TRBJ1-5; unclear D gene. The CDR3 totals 15 residues. The germline V gene encodes CDR1 LNHNV and CDR2 YYDKDF (reference sequence). V was cut by 3 bases and J by 2 bases, with 11 bases left in between. CDR3 in amino acids: CATSREGSGNQPQHF. For the CDR3, the DNA is TGTGCCACCAGCAGGGAGGGTAGTGGCAATCAGCCCCAGCATTTT.

This clone appeared once. The chain is built from TRBV2 and TRBJ1-2; D may be TRBD1 (5 bases). Germline V gene lookup returns CDR1 SNHLY and CDR2 FYNNEI. V lost 5 bases and J 3 bases, leaving 16 bases between the germline ends. The CDR3 is 15 residues long. The CDR3, as DNA: TGTGCCAGCAGTCTCCTATCCGGGACCTACTATGGCTACACCTTC. It codes for CASSLLSGTYYGYTF.

This clone has only one observation. The V call is TRBV5-1, the J call TRBJ2-2; 9 nucleotides match TRBD1. The CDR3 is 15 residues long. Germline CDR1 is SGHRS and CDR2 is YFSETQ. The V gene end was trimmed by 4 bases and the J gene end by 3 bases; junction bases not matched to a gene: 4. The CDR3 loop reads CASSRQGVDTGELFF. DNA for the CDR3: TGCGCCAGCAGCAGACAGGGGGTCGACACCGGGGAGCTGTTTTTT.

This sequence joins TRBV27 and TRBJ1-6, with 8 bases fitting TRBD1. Germline trimming cut 4 bases from V and 7 bases from J; bases unmatched to any gene: 6. This CDR3 spans 15 amino acids. Germline lookup yields CDR1 MNHEY and CDR2 SMNVEV (reference sequence). CDR3 amino acids: CASSSGTGGNSPLHF. The CDR3 DNA reads as TGTGCCAGCAGTTCTGGGACAGGCGGGAATTCACCCCTCCACTTT.

The gene calls are TRBV28 and TRBJ2-7, with 7 bases matching TRBD1. Germline V gene data show CDR1 as MDHEN and CDR2 as SYDVKM. V shed 3 bases and J 5 bases; nucleotides not matched to a gene: 7. The CDR3 totals 14 residues. DNA of the CDR3: TGTGCCAGCAGTTTGGGGGACAGTGACGACGAGCAGTACTTC. Translation: CASSLGDSDDEQYF.

J is TRBJ2-5 and V is TRBV18; a possible D gene is TRBD1 (5 bases). CDR1 and CDR2 from the germline V gene are KGHSH and LQKENI. The CDR3 sequence is 12 residues long. Trimming shortened V by 5 bases and J by 2 bases, and 6 bases separated the two germline ends. CDR3 sequence reads: CASSRQQETQYF. The CDR3 DNA follows: TGTGCCAGCTCAAGACAGCAAGAGACCCAGTACTTC.

This chain connects TRBV3-1 (or the pseudogene TRBV3-2) to TRBJ1-2; D possibly corresponds to TRBD1 (5 bases). The CDR3 has 13 amino acids. Trimming stripped 6 bases from V and 3 bases from J, with 11 bases between. The germline V gene encodes CDR1 LGHDT and CDR2 YNNKEL (reference sequence). CDR3 residues: CASSQTADYGYTF. The CDR3 coding sequence is TGTGCCAGCAGTCAGACAGCTGACTATGGCTACACCTTC.

The gene calls are TRBV12-3 or TRBV12-4 and TRBJ2-1, with 8 positions matching TRBD2. This CDR3 comprises 12 residues. The ends lost 6 bases at V and 8 bases at J; junction bases unmatched: 3. The CDR3 spells CASRAGGDEQFF. DNA for the CDR3: TGTGCCAGCAGGGCGGGGGGAGATGAGCAGTTCTTC.

This chain links TRBV6-5 with TRBJ1-2; D gene ambiguous. V lost 2 bases, J lost 9 bases, and 7 bases lay in between. The CDR3 sequence is 11 residues long. Germline V lookup: CDR1 MNHEY, CDR2 SVGAGI. The CDR3 here is CASSYMGSYTF. The DNA for the CDR3 is TGTGCCAGCAGTTACATGGGAAGCTACACCTTC.

This chain links TRBV29-1 with TRBJ1-1; a possible D gene is TRBD1 (6 bases). CDR3 size: 16 residues. The V end lost 4 bases, the J end lost 1 base, and 19 bases lay between the germline ends. CDR1 is SQVTM and CDR2 is ANQGSEA in the germline V gene. CDR3: CSVVGRPGGRNTEAFF. The CDR3 bases are TGCAGCGTTGTTGGCCGACCGGGGGGCCGGAACACTGAAGCTTTCTTT.

V is TRBV5-6 and J is TRBJ2-2, with 14 bases lining up with TRBD2. Germline loops: CDR1 SGHDT, CDR2 YYEEEE. The trim removed 3 bases at V and 7 bases at J, leaving 8 bases unmatched. This CDR3 region has 17 residues. The CDR3 sequence: CASSSPGLAGADGELFF. CDR3 bases: TGTGCCAGCAGCTCCCCGGGACTAGCGGGGGCCGACGGGGAGCTGTTTTTT.

The V gene is TRBV3-1 (or the pseudogene TRBV3-2), the J gene TRBJ1-5, with a tentative D call TRBD1 (5 bases). The germline V and J ends were trimmed by 4 bases and 3 bases, with 10 bases remaining between them. CDR1 and CDR2 (germline): LGHDT, YNNKEL (reference sequence). The CDR3 runs 14 residues. The CDR3 here is CASSPTGTNQPQHF. In DNA, the CDR3 is TGTGCCAGCAGCCCGACGGGGACCAATCAGCCCCAGCATTTT.

The chain employs TRBV27 and TRBJ2-7; D remains unclear. Germline CDR1 and CDR2: MNHEY and SMNVEV (reference sequence). V lost 8 bases and J lost 0, with 20 bases in between. The CDR3 extends over 16 amino acids. CDR3 nucleotides: TGTGCCAGCCGCGCAGCCCAAGCACATACCTCCTACGAGCAGTACTTC. Translation gives CASRAAQAHTSYEQYF.

The gene calls are TRBV4-3 and TRBJ1-6; the D is unclear. This CDR3 has 16 amino acids. V lost 0 bases and J 0 bases, leaving 6 bases between the germline ends. The germline gives CDR1 LGHNA, CDR2 YSLEER. The CDR3 bases are TGCGCCAGCAGCCAAGAGCACAGCTCCTATAATTCACCCCTCCACTTT. Residues: CASSQEHSSYNSPLHF.

The chain joins TRBV6-5 to TRBJ1-2; 8 nucleotides align to TRBD1. V was pared by 0 bases and J by 6 bases, with 3 bases of the junction left unmatched. CDR3 length equals 14 residues. Germline CDR1 is MNHEY and CDR2 is SVGAGI. CDR3 nucleotide sequence: TGTGCCAGCAGTTACTCGCAGGGGGCGCATGGCTACACCTTC. Its translation is CASSYSQGAHGYTF.

The chain combines TRBV9 with TRBJ2-2; a weak D match, TRBD2 (5 bases). The germline V gene has CDR1 SGDLS and CDR2 YYNGEE. Between the trimmed V and J ends, which lost 0 bases and 1 base, there was a span of 13 bases. This CDR3 spans 17 amino acids. This chain's CDR3 is CASSVARGGMNTGELFF. The CDR3 coding sequence is TGTGCCAGCAGCGTAGCTCGGGGTGGAATGAACACCGGGGAGCTGTTTTTT.

The V gene is TRBV3-1 (or the pseudogene TRBV3-2), the J gene TRBJ1-1; D unclear. The CDR3 sequence is 12 residues long. V lost 3 bases to trimming and J lost 7 bases, with 9 bases between them. From germline, CDR1 is LGHDT and CDR2 YNNKEL (reference sequence). This chain's CDR3 is CASSHRGIEAFF. CDR3 in DNA: TGTGCCAGCAGCCATCGAGGGATTGAAGCTTTCTTT.

The rearrangement uses TRBV10-3 and TRBJ1-6; D might be TRBD1 (6 bases). This CDR3 has 17 amino acids. Trimming cost V 3 bases and J 1 base, with 13 bases left between them. Germline V gene lookup returns CDR1 ENHRY and CDR2 SYGVKD. The CDR3 reads CAISEGQSVSYNSPLHF. The CDR3 DNA reads as TGTGCCATCAGTGAAGGACAGTCGGTTTCCTATAATTCACCCCTCCACTTT.

This clone was observed a single time. The chain employs TRBV14 and TRBJ1-1, with 7 bases identical to TRBD1. V was clipped by 0 bases and J by 1 base; unmatched bases: 20. From germline, CDR1 is SGHDN and CDR2 FVKESK. The CDR3 runs to 21 residues. CDR3 nucleotide sequence: TGTGCCAGCAGCCAAGATACCTCGGGGGCCCCACGACAGGGAAGGAACACTGAAGCTTTCTTT. It specifies CASSQDTSGAPRQGRNTEAFF.

The V call is TRBV30, the J call TRBJ1-5; D is unclear. V was cut by 2 bases and J by 0 bases, with 8 bases left in between. Looked up from germline, CDR1 is GTSNPN and CDR2 is SVGIG (reference sequence). The CDR3 is 14 residues long. The CDR3 here is CAWSFEVSNQPQHF. The CDR3 DNA reads TGTGCCTGGAGTTTCGAGGTTAGCAATCAGCCCCAGCATTTT.

CDR3: CASSRRDFGYTF. Here the CDR3 DNA reads TGTGCCAGCAGCCGCCGGGACTTTGGCTACACCTTC. The chain combines TRBV3-1 (or the pseudogene TRBV3-2) with TRBJ1-2; the D gene is possibly TRBD1 (5 bases). CDR1 and CDR2 from the germline V gene are LGHDT and YNNKEL (reference sequence). V lost 4 bases to trimming and J lost 7 bases, with 10 bases between them. This CDR3 has 12 amino acids.

The table lists this clone with a count of one. The chain is built from TRBV19 and TRBJ2-7, with 11 bases identical to TRBD2. Unmatched junction bases numbered 7, after V lost 4 bases and J lost 2 bases. The CDR3 length is 16 residues. Germline CDR1 reads LNHDA; CDR2 reads SQIVND (reference sequence). The CDR3 DNA follows: TGTGCCAGTAGTAACCAACTAGCGGGGGTAACCTACGAGCAGTACTTC. Translation: CASSNQLAGVTYEQYF.

This chain links TRBV3-1 (or the pseudogene TRBV3-2) with TRBJ2-1; maybe TRBD1 (6 bases). CDR3 size: 14 residues. Germline V gene data show CDR1 as LGHDT and CDR2 as YNNKEL (reference sequence). Trimming took 5 bases from V and 0 from J, leaving 8 bases between them. CDR3 sequence (DNA): TGTGCCAGCAGCGGACAGAGCTCCTACAATGAGCAGTTCTTC. Its protein is CASSGQSSYNEQFF.